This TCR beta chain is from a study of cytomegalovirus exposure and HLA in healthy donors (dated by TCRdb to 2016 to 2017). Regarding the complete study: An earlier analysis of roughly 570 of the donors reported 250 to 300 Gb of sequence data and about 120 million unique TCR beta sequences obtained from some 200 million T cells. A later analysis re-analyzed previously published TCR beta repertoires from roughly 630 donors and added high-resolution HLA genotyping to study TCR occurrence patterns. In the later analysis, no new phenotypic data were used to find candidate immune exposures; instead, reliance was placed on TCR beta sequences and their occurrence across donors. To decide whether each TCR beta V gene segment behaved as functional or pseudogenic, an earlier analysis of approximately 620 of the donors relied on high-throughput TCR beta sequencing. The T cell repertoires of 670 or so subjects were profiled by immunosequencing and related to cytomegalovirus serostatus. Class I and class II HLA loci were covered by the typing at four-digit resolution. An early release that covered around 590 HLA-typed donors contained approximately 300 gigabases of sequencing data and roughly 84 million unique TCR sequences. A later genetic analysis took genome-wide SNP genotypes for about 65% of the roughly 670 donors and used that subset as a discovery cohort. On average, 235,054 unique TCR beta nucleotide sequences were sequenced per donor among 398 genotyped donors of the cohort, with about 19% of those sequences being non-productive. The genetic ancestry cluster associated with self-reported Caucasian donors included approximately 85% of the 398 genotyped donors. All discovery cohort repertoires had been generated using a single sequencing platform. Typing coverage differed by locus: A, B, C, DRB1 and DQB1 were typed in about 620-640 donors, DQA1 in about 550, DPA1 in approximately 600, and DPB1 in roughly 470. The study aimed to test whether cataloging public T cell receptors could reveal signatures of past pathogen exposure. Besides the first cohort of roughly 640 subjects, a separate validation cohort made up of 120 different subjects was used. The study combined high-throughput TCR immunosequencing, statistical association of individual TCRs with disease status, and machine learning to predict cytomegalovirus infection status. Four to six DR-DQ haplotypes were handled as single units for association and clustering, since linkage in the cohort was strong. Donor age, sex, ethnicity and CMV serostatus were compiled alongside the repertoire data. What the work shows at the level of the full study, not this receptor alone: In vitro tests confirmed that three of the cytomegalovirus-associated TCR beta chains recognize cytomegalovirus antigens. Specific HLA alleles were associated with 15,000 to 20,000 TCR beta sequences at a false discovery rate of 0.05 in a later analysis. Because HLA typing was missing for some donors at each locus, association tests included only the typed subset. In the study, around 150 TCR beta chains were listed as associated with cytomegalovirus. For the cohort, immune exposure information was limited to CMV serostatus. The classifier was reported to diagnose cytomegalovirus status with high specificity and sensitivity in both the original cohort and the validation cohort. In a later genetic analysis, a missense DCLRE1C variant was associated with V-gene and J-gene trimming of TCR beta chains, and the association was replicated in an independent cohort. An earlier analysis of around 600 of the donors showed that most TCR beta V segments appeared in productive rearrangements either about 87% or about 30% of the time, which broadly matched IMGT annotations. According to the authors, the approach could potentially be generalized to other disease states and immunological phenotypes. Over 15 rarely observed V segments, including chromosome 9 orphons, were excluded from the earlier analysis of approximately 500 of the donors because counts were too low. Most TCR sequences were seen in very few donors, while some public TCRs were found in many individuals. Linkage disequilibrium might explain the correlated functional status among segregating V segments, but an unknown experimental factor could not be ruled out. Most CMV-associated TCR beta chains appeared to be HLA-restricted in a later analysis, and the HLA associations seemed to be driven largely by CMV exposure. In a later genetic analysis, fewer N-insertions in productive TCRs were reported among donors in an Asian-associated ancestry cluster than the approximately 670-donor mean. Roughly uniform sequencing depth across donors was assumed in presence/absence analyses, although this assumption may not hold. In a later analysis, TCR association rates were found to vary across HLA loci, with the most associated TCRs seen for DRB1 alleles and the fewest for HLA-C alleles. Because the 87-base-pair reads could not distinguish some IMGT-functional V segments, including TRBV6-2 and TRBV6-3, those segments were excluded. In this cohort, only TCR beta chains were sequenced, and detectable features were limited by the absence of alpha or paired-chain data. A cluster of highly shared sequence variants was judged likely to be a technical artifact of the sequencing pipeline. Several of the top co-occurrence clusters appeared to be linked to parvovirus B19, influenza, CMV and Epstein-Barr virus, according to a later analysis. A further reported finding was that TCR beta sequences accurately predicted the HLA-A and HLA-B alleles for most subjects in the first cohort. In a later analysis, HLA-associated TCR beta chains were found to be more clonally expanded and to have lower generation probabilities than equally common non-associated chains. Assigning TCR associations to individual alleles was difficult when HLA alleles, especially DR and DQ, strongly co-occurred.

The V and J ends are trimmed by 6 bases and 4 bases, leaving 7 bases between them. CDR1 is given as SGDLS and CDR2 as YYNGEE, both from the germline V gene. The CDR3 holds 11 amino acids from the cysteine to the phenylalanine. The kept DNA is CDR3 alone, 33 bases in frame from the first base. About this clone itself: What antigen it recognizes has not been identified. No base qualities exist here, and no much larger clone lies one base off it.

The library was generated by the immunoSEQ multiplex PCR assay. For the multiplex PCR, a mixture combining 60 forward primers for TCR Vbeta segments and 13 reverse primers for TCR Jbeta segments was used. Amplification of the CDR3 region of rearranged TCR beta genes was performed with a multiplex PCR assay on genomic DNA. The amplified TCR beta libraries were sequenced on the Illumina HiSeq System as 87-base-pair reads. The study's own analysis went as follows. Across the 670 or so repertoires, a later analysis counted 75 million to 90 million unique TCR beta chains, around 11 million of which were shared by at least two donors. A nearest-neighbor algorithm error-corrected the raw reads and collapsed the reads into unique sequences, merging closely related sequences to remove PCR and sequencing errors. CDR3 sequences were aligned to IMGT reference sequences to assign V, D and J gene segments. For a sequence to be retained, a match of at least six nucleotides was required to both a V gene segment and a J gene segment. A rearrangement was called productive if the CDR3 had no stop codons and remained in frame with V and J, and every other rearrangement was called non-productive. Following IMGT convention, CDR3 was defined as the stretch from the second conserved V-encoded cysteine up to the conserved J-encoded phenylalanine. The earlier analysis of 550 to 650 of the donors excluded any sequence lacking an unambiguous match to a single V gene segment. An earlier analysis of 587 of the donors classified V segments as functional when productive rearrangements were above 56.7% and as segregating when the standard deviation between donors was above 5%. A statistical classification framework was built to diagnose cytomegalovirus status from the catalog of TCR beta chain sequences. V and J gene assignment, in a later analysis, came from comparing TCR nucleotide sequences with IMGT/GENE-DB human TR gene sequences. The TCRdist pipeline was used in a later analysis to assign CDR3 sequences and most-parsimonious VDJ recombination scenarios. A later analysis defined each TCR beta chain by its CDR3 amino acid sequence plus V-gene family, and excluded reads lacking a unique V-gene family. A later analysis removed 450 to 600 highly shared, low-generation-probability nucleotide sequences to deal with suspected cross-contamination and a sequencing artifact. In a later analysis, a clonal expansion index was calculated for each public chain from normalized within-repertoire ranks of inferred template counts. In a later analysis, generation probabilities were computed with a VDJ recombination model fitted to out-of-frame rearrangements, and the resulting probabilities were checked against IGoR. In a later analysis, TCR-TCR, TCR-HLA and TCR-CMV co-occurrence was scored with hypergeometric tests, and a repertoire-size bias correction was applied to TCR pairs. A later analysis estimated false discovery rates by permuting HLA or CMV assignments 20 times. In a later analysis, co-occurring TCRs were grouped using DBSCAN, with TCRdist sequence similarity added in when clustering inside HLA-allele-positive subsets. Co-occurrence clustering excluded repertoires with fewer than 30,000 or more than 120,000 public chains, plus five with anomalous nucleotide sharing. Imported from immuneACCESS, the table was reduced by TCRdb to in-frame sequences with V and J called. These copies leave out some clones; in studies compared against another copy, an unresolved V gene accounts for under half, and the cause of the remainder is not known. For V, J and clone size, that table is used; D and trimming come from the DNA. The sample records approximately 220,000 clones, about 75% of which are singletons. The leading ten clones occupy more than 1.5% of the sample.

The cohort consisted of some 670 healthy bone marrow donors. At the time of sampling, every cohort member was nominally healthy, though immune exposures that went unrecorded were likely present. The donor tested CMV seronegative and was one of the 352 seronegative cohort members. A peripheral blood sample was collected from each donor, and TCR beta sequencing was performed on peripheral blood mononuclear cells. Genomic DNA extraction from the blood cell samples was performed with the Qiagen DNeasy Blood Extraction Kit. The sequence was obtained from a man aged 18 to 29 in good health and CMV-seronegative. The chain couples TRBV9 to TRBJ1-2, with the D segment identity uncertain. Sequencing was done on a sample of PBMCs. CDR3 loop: CASMSTYGYTF. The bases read TGTGCCAGCATGAGCACCTATGGCTACACCTTC. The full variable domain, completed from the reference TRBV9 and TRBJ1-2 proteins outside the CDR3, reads DSGVTQTPKHLITATGQRVTLRCSPRSGDLSVYWYQQSLDQGLQFLIQYYNGEERAKGNILERFSAQQFPDLHSELNLSSLELGDSALYFCASMSTYGYTFGSGTRLTVV.